This is a list of T cell receptor beta chains from one sample in a study of blood T cell repertoires in COVID-19. Profiled with immunoSEQ multiplex PCR; TCRdb holds only in-frame clones, not every one. The table lists 290,000 or so clones, roughly 89% of them singletons. Sequenced input: PBMCs or T cells enriched from blood (not recorded which). Source of these receptors: a woman aged 18-29 years with acute COVID-19. The conserved cysteine and the conserved F or W are not part of the CDR3 here. Fields, in order: CDR3 protein, V gene, D gene, CDR3 length, clone size. The D gene is left open where the match is weak. Clone size is shown for a subset of rows, as once, few, many or a class of expanded clone.

CDR3aa: ASSLWFEGGRAPGGNEQF; v_gene: TRBV13; d_gene: TRBD2; len: 18; abundance: .
CDR3aa: ASSGLPGLPPHEQY; v_gene: TRBV19; d_gene: TRBD2; len: 14; abundance: once
CDR3aa: ASSGGQGDNEQF; v_gene: TRBV28; d_gene: TRBD1; len: 12; abundance: .
CDR3aa: ASSSTGGIYEQY; v_gene: TRBV11-3; d_gene: TRBD1; len: 12; abundance: .
CDR3aa: ASSPTGSSNYGYT; v_gene: TRBV19; d_gene: .; len: 13; abundance: .
CDR3aa: ASSKGGQGLWAEAF; v_gene: TRBV19; d_gene: TRBD1; len: 14; abundance: .
CDR3aa: ASEGWYEQY; v_gene: TRBV6-5; d_gene: .; len: 9; abundance: .
CDR3aa: ASSRQGKTGGYT; v_gene: TRBV6-5; d_gene: TRBD1; len: 12; abundance: few
CDR3aa: ASSLGGQKDGYT; v_gene: TRBV28; d_gene: TRBD1; len: 12; abundance: .
CDR3aa: ASSLTSGSDEQY; v_gene: TRBV7-9; d_gene: TRBD2; len: 12; abundance: .
CDR3aa: ASSATGADTEAF; v_gene: TRBV27; d_gene: TRBD1; len: 12; abundance: .
CDR3aa: ASSQGHLLTGELF; v_gene: TRBV4-1; d_gene: .; len: 13; abundance: .
CDR3aa: ASSFLKGTDLANYGYT; v_gene: TRBV28; d_gene: TRBD1; len: 16; abundance: .
CDR3aa: ASSRSGPSSYEQY; v_gene: TRBV27; d_gene: .; len: 13; abundance: .
CDR3aa: SVEEADYEQY; v_gene: TRBV29-1; d_gene: .; len: 10; abundance: .
CDR3aa: AWEAGGPGETQY; v_gene: TRBV30; d_gene: TRBD2; len: 12; abundance: .
CDR3aa: ASSQGDFLPRTQGFYEQY; v_gene: TRBV3-1/TRBV3-2; d_gene: .; len: 18; abundance: .
CDR3aa: ASSPGTAGELF; v_gene: TRBV27; d_gene: .; len: 11; abundance: .
CDR3aa: ASSQADLQFYGYT; v_gene: TRBV3-1/TRBV3-2; d_gene: .; len: 13; abundance: .
CDR3aa: ASSPGLPAGTQY; v_gene: TRBV3-1/TRBV3-2; d_gene: TRBD2; len: 12; abundance: .
CDR3aa: ASSGTSGSRETQY; v_gene: TRBV11-1; d_gene: TRBD2; len: 13; abundance: .
CDR3aa: ASSPPILRDYGYT; v_gene: TRBV7-9; d_gene: .; len: 13; abundance: .
CDR3aa: ASSLVSQPQH; v_gene: TRBV7-9; d_gene: .; len: 10; abundance: once
CDR3aa: ASSATSGMNTGELF; v_gene: TRBV9; d_gene: TRBD2; len: 14; abundance: .
CDR3aa: ASSLSGQGNTEAF; v_gene: TRBV11-3; d_gene: TRBD1; len: 13; abundance: .
CDR3aa: ASSFTGLTGELF; v_gene: TRBV7-7; d_gene: .; len: 12; abundance: .
CDR3aa: ASWATNTEAF; v_gene: TRBV28; d_gene: .; len: 10; abundance: once
CDR3aa: ASSPGEALRTTEAF; v_gene: TRBV18; d_gene: .; len: 14; abundance: .
CDR3aa: ASTAASGSSYEQY; v_gene: TRBV28; d_gene: TRBD2; len: 13; abundance: once
CDR3aa: ASSAGHRTGELF; v_gene: TRBV2; d_gene: .; len: 12; abundance: .
CDR3aa: AISEPDRGAMNTEAF; v_gene: TRBV10-3; d_gene: TRBD1; len: 15; abundance: .
CDR3aa: ATRGGYTEAF; v_gene: TRBV28; d_gene: TRBD1; len: 10; abundance: .
CDR3aa: ASSSRTGLYEQY; v_gene: TRBV7-2; d_gene: TRBD1; len: 12; abundance: .
CDR3aa: ASSREKRYEQY; v_gene: TRBV19; d_gene: .; len: 11; abundance: .
CDR3aa: ASSLVAARGGKLF; v_gene: TRBV7-9; d_gene: .; len: 13; abundance: .